This T cell receptor beta chain was captured in a study of neoadjuvant anti-PD-1 for oral cavity cancer. The overall study: Patients without progression received a fourth nivolumab dose around day 43, then surgical resection on days 50-56.

Repertoires were generated with immunoSEQ multiplex PCR, while TCRdb's copy carries only in-frame clones and drops some. This table has about 14,000 clones, 65% to 80% appearing once. V trimming: 0 bases; J trimming: 2 bases; junction bases outside the gene matches: 11. The CDR3 consists of 19 residues. Germline V lookup: CDR1 SGHNT, CDR2 YYREEE (reference sequence). Stage II-IVA oral cavity squamous cell carcinoma was new and untreated by systemic or radiation therapy. Analysis of PBMCs was direct, with no culture step. This clone was counted once. The TCR was taken from a person aged 35 to 85 with oral cavity squamous cell carcinoma. The genes are TRBV5-4 and TRBJ2-3; 11 bases fit TRBD2. Specimen: PBMCs, collected before nivolumab (anti-PD-1) treatment. The CDR3 coding sequence is TGTGCCAGCAGCTTGGGGGATCTAGCGGGAGGACTAGACACAGATACGCAGTATTTT. This codes for CASSLGDLAGGLDTDTQYF.